The 31 T cell receptor beta chains reported below all come from one sample, sequenced in a study of T cell repertoires in cytomegalovirus infection. TCRdb processed the reads anew with MiXCR; each CDR3 protein has one entry. The table lists about 900,000 distinct CDR3 sequences, roughly 30% of them singletons, with roughly 13% in the top ten. These receptors are not linked to any known antigen. The material was cultured CD8+ T cells from PBMCs, obtained from culture after CMV antigen stimulation. The origin of the receptors is a human donor in good health (CMV status not recorded). Some clones in this sample may be carry-over from other donors' samples.

The sample holds a few counts of this clonotype. The chain couples TRBV12-3 or TRBV12-4 to TRBJ1-1; D gene ambiguous. Trimming removed 3 bases from V and 0 bases from J, with 14 bases in between. This CDR3 is built from 16 residues. The CDR3 nucleotides are TGTGCCAGCAGTTTTCCCCAAGGGCAGATGAACACTGAAGCTTTCTTT. Its protein product is CASSFPQGQMNTEAFF.

The sample holds a few counts of this clonotype. This chain uses TRBV12-5 with TRBJ1-2, with 10 bases fitting TRBD1. Per the germline V gene, CDR1 is LGHNT and CDR2 is FRNRAP. The trim removed 6 bases at V and 6 bases at J, leaving 7 bases unmatched. CDR3 length equals 14 residues. The CDR3: CASGLTGGWDGYTF. The CDR3 nucleotides are TGTGCTAGTGGATTGACAGGGGGCTGGGATGGCTACACCTTC.

The rearrangement joins TRBV12-3 or TRBV12-4 to TRBJ2-5; 9 bases align to TRBD2. Unmatched junction bases numbered 8, after V lost 5 bases and J lost 4 bases. This CDR3 has 15 amino acids. In nucleotides, the CDR3 is TGTGCCAGCAGTAGTCGCTGGCGGGGGGGAGAGACCCAGTACTTC. The encoded protein is CASSSRWRGGETQYF.

The chain combines TRBV27 with TRBJ1-2, with TRBD1 matching over 10 bases. Germline loops: CDR1 MNHEY, CDR2 SMNVEV (reference sequence). V lost 4 bases, J lost 6 bases, and 5 bases stayed unmatched. The CDR3 sequence is 14 residues long. The CDR3 reads CASSWTGGVNGYTF. CDR3 bases: TGTGCCAGCAGTTGGACAGGGGGTGTGAATGGCTACACCTTC.

A few counts support this clonotype. V gene TRBV5-5 combines with J gene TRBJ1-1; the D is unclear. Germline loops: CDR1 SGHKS, CDR2 YYEKEE (reference sequence). The CDR3 extends over 16 amino acids. V lost 3 bases and J lost 0, with 15 bases in between. CDR3 coding DNA: TGTGCCAGCAGCTATAGAAATGGCCTGATGAACACTGAAGCTTTCTTT. Protein sequence: CASSYRNGLMNTEAFF. Together with reference TRBV5-5 and TRBJ1-1, the CDR3 gives the full variable domain: DAGVTQSPTHLIKTRGQQVTLRCSPISGHKSVSWYQQVLGQGPQFIFQYYEKEERGRGNFPDRFSARQFPNYSSELNVNALLLGDSALYLCASSYRNGLMNTEAFFGQGTRLTVV.

The V call is TRBV6-2 or TRBV6-3, the J call TRBJ2-5, with a possible D match to TRBD2 (6 bases). CDR1 and CDR2 from the germline V gene are MNHEY and SVGEGT. V shed 5 bases and J shed 6 bases, with 13 bases lying between them. CDR3 length: 13 amino acids. The CDR3 loop reads CASSLGEVQTQYF. CDR3 DNA sequence: TGTGCCAGCAGTCTAGGGGAGGTCCAGACCCAGTACTTC.

This clonotype was found once. V is TRBV29-1 and J is TRBJ2-3; TRBD2 matches at 8 bases. The length of the CDR3 is 11 residues. Per the germline V gene, CDR1 is SQVTM and CDR2 is ANQGSEA. V lost 6 bases and J lost 10; bases outside the gene matches: 6. The CDR3: CSVGKAGAQYF. The CDR3 DNA is TGCAGCGTGGGAAAAGCGGGGGCGCAGTATTTT.

This clonotype has just a few counts. V is TRBV7-6 and J is TRBJ1-4; TRBD1 aligns across 8 bases. With V trimmed by 5 bases and J by 8 bases, 10 bases remained unmatched. Germline loops: CDR1 SGHVS, CDR2 FNYEAQ. This CDR3 comprises 15 residues. CDR3 nucleotide sequence: TGTGCCAGCAGCGCCCAACAGGGGGTAGAAGAAAAACTGTTTTTT. The encoded protein is CASSAQQGVEEKLFF.

V and J are TRBV29-1 and TRBJ1-1, with 8 bases matching TRBD1. Germline CDR1 reads SQVTM; CDR2 reads ANQGSEA. Unmatched junction bases numbered 5, after V lost 4 bases and J lost 4 bases. The CDR3 contains 13 residues. For the CDR3, the DNA is TGCAGCGTTGGTAACAGGGGGACCACTGAAGCTTTCTTT. It yields the protein CSVGNRGTTEAFF.

This clonotype appeared many times. This chain links TRBV19 with TRBJ1-1, with TRBD1 matching over 10 bases. The CDR3 covers 18 residues. The junction had 11 bases not matched to a gene; V was cut back by 4 bases and J by 0 bases. In germline, CDR1 is LNHDA, CDR2 SQIVND (reference sequence). This CDR3 is CASSSRDRGREMNTEAFF. The CDR3 DNA reads as TGTGCCAGTAGTAGCCGGGACAGGGGACGCGAGATGAACACTGAAGCTTTCTTT.

This clonotype appeared a few times. This chain connects TRBV7-9 to TRBJ1-1; maybe TRBD1 (5 bases). Trimming removed 7 bases at V and 0 bases at J, with 12 bases between. There are 14 residues in the CDR3. Germline assignment: CDR1 SEHNR and CDR2 FQNEAQ (reference sequence). CDR3 region: CASTQGQMNTEAFF. The CDR3 bases are TGTGCCAGCACCCAAGGACAAATGAACACTGAAGCTTTCTTT.

This clonotype was recorded a few times. V and J are TRBV6-2 or TRBV6-3 and TRBJ2-1, with 10 bases aligning to TRBD1. V lost 0 bases and J lost 7; bases outside the gene matches: 9. CDR1 and CDR2 from the germline V gene are MNHEY and SVGEGT. The CDR3 spans 17 residues. In DNA form, the CDR3 reads TGTGCCAGCAGTTACTCGATGACGACAGGGGGCCGGAATGAGCAGTTCTTC. Translating it yields CASSYSMTTGGRNEQFF.

This rearrangement joins TRBV27 to TRBJ2-7; the match to TRBD1 covers 7 bases. The CDR3 is 15 residues long. The germline gives CDR1 MNHEY, CDR2 SMNVEV (reference sequence). V shed 6 bases, J shed 0 bases, and the junction held 8 bases outside the gene matches. CDR3 region: CASSPSGGYSYEQYF. In DNA form, the CDR3 reads TGTGCCAGCAGCCCATCAGGGGGTTACTCCTACGAGCAGTACTTC.

This clonotype was found a few times. The J gene is TRBJ2-1, the V gene TRBV23-1; D unclear. TRBV23-1 is noted as an ORF with a role that remains uncertain. The CDR3 extends over 19 amino acids. Trimming removed 7 bases from V and 0 bases from J, with 25 bases in between. The CDR3 protein is CASIRRGAPQGASYNEQFF. DNA for the CDR3: TGCGCCAGCATCCGAAGAGGAGCCCCCCAAGGAGCCTCCTACAATGAGCAGTTCTTC.

This chain uses TRBV29-1 with TRBJ2-2; 7 nucleotides line up with TRBD2. Germline CDR1 SQVTM, CDR2 ANQGSEA. With 3 bases clipped from V and 1 base from J, the junction kept 2 bases outside the gene matches. CDR3 size: 14 residues. CDR3 bases: TGCAGCGTTGACCCGGGGGGGAACACCGGGGAGCTGTTTTTT. Amino acid sequence: CSVDPGGNTGELFF.

To note about this clonotype: One end of the junction varies from germline; a read error may be responsible. The chain couples TRBV4-1 to TRBJ1-1, with TRBD1 identical over 8 bases. The CDR3 loop spans 13 amino acids. CDR1 is MGHRA, CDR2 YSYEKL, per germline. CDR3 sequence: CASSQTGVTEALF. For the CDR3, the DNA is TGCGCCAGCAGCCAGACAGGGGTTACTGAAGCTTTGTTT.

This clonotype was observed many times. Written as DNA, the CDR3 is TGTGCCAGCAGCTTCGCGGGCAGGAGCTCCTACGAGCAGTACTTC. Its translation: CASSFAGRSSYEQYF. This rearrangement joins TRBV12-3 or TRBV12-4 to TRBJ2-7; D may be TRBD2 (5 bases). The CDR3 length is 15 residues. The ends were cut back, 6 bases at V and 0 bases at J, with 15 bases in the middle.

The chain recombines TRBV7-9 with TRBJ1-2, with a possible D match to TRBD1 (6 bases). Germline CDR1 and CDR2: SEHNR and FQNEAQ (reference sequence). V lost 4 bases and J lost 4, with 13 bases in between. The CDR3 is 14 amino acids. CDR3: CASSSAGAGYGYTF. CDR3 sequence (DNA): TGTGCCAGCAGCTCCGCAGGGGCGGGCTATGGCTACACCTTC.

This chain uses TRBV19 with TRBJ2-7; the D call may be TRBD1 or TRBD2 (5 bases each). Per germline, CDR1 LNHDA and CDR2 SQIVND (reference sequence). Trimming shortened V by 5 bases and J by 3 bases, and 11 bases separated the two germline ends. The CDR3 totals 13 residues. DNA of the CDR3: TGTGCCAGTAGTTCGGGACCGATCTACGAGCAGTACTTC. It translates to CASSSGPIYEQYF.

J is TRBJ1-1 and V is TRBV13, with TRBD1 as a possible D gene (6 bases). CDR1 is PRHDT, CDR2 FYEKMQ, per germline (reference sequence). CDR3 length: 15 residues. V was clipped by 2 bases and J by 9 bases, with 19 bases between them. The CDR3 reads CASSLIEQGRSKAFF. The CDR3 nucleotides read TGTGCCAGCAGCTTAATCGAACAGGGAAGGTCAAAAGCTTTCTTT.

This clonotype has more than one count but fewer than ten. The chain uses TRBV2 and TRBJ2-2; the D gene is possibly TRBD2 (6 bases). This CDR3 region has 15 residues. Trimming stripped 3 bases from V and 4 bases from J, with 12 bases between. From germline, CDR1 is SNHLY and CDR2 FYNNEI. DNA of the CDR3: TGTGCCAGCAGTGATGGGGGGTCTCTCACCGGGGAGCTGTTTTTT. It encodes CASSDGGSLTGELFF.

There are many counts of this clonotype. The V gene is TRBV7-2, the J gene TRBJ2-1; 14 bases fit TRBD2. V gave up 6 bases and J gave up 8 bases; unmatched junction bases: 9. Germline CDR1 is SGHTA and CDR2 is FQGNSA. CDR3 length equals 16 residues. CDR3 loop: CASRSRPGLAGDEQFF. Here the CDR3 DNA reads TGTGCCAGCAGGTCCAGGCCGGGACTAGCGGGGGATGAGCAGTTCTTC.

A word on this clonotype: Because it lacks the conserved phenylalanine or tryptophan at the end, this CDR3 is likely a read error. The chain couples TRBV4-1 to TRBJ2-1; perhaps TRBD2 as D (5 bases). There are 16 residues in the CDR3. In germline, CDR1 is MGHRA, CDR2 YSYEKL. The germline V and J ends were trimmed by 0 bases and 4 bases, with 13 bases remaining between them. CDR3 sequence reads: CASSQEKAAVYNEQFS. The CDR3 nucleotides read TGCGCCAGCAGCCAAGAGAAAGCGGCCGTATACAATGAGCAGTTCTCC.

The sample holds a few counts of this clonotype. The chain is built from TRBV29-1 and TRBJ2-7; either TRBD1 or TRBD2 may supply D (6 bases each). The germline V gene has CDR1 SQVTM and CDR2 ANQGSEA. The CDR3 is 12 amino acids. The germline V and J ends were trimmed by 2 bases and 6 bases, with 11 bases remaining between them. The CDR3 DNA sequence: TGCAGCGTTGAAAGAGAGGGGGGCGAGCAGTACTTC. As protein: CSVEREGGEQYF.

The genes are TRBV2 and TRBJ2-7; maybe TRBD1 (6 bases). The V end was cut by 7 bases, the J end by 3 bases, with 10 bases between. Germline CDR1 is SNHLY and CDR2 is FYNNEI. The CDR3 extends over 12 amino acids. The CDR3 coding sequence is TGTGCCAGCACGGACAGCTACTACGAGCAGTACGTC. Its translation is CASTDSYYEQYV.

The V and J genes are TRBV20-1 and TRBJ1-2; possible D gene TRBD1, 5 bases. The CDR3 sequence is 14 residues long. Germline CDR1 is DFQATT and CDR2 is SNEGSKA (reference sequence). V shed 6 bases and J shed 5 bases, with 19 bases lying between them. CDR3 sequence reads: CSAPWGGARYGYTF. CDR3 DNA sequence: TGCAGTGCCCCCTGGGGAGGGGCTAGGTATGGCTACACCTTC.

This clonotype was detected only once. DNA of the CDR3: TGTGCCAGCAGTGAAGTGGGTAGCGGGGGCGACAGCTCCTACGAGCAGTACTTC. Translated: CASSEVGSGGDSSYEQYF. This chain links TRBV2 with TRBJ2-7; 9 positions agree with TRBD2. V lost 1 base, J lost 0 bases, and 10 bases stayed unmatched. Per germline, CDR1 SNHLY and CDR2 FYNNEI. This CDR3 contains 18 residues.

In this sample, this clonotype turned up a few times. The rearrangement links TRBV4-1 to TRBJ1-5, with no clear D. Germline V gives CDR1 MGHRA, CDR2 YSYEKL. The CDR3 extends over 15 amino acids. Trimming took off 0 bases at V and 0 bases at J, with 6 bases between the two ends. CDR3 nucleotides: TGCGCCAGCAGCCAAGATCGTCATAGCAATCAGCCCCAGCATTTT. Its translation: CASSQDRHSNQPQHF.

This rearrangement joins TRBV20-1 to TRBJ2-5, with 8 bases fitting TRBD2. Germline CDR1 DFQATT, CDR2 SNEGSKA (reference sequence). This CDR3 has 17 amino acids. The J segment lost 1 base and the V segment lost 0 bases, leaving 10 bases of the junction unmatched. The CDR3 DNA is TGCAGTGCTAGAGACCCCTTTAAACGGGGGGGCCAAGAGACCCAGTACTTC. Protein product: CSARDPFKRGGQETQYF.

This clonotype was seen a single time. The CDR3 loop reads CASSREQRGAGTGELFF. DNA of the CDR3: TGTGCCAGCAGCCGAGAACAGCGGGGGGCGGGAACCGGGGAGCTGTTTTTT. This rearrangement joins TRBV4-2 to TRBJ2-2, with 9 nucleotides matching TRBD2. J gave up 5 bases and V 4 bases, and 11 bases lay outside the gene matches. Looked up from germline, CDR1 is LGHNA and CDR2 is YNFKEQ. The CDR3 totals 17 residues.

This clonotype was detected only once. The rearrangement links TRBV5-6 to TRBJ2-7; maybe TRBD2 (5 bases). Germline CDR1 is SGHDT and CDR2 is YYEEEE. The CDR3 length is 13 residues. CDR3 protein: CASTRSDYNEQCV. CDR3 DNA: TGTGCCAGCACCCGTTCCGACTACAACGAGCAGTGCGTC.